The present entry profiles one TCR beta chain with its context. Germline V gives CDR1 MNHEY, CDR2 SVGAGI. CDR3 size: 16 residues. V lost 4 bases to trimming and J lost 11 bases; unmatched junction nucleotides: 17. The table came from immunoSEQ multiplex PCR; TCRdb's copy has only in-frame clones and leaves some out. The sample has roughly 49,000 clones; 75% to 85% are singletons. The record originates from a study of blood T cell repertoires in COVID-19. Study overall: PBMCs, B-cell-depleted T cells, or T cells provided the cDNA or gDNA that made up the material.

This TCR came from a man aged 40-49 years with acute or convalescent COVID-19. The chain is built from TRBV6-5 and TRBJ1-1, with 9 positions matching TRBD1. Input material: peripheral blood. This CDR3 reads CASSSTGTGRVLTAFF. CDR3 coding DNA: TGTGCCAGCAGTTCGACCGGGACAGGGAGAGTTTTAACGGCTTTCTTT.